Listed below are T cell receptor beta chains from one sample, sequenced in a study of blood T cell repertoires in COVID-19. Produced via immunoSEQ multiplex PCR; TCRdb's table is partial and in-frame only. The data contain about 72,000 clones, over 80% of them singletons. Material for sequencing was peripheral blood. The receptors here all came from a human donor in a cohort sampled during active COVID-19. The conserved cysteine and the conserved F or W are not part of the CDR3 here. Fields, in order: V gene, J gene, CDR3 protein.

TRBV18,TRBJ2-7,ASSPDQTAYEQY
TRBV7-9,TRBJ2-3,ASSPSLASTDTQY
TRBV3-1/TRBV3-2,TRBJ2-2,ASSQDQGTSRKWSTGELF
TRBV7-9,TRBJ2-5,ASSTPGQGAIGETQY
TRBV5-6,TRBJ2-1,ASSLVLAGNNEQF
TRBV9,TRBJ1-5,ASSTQGLQNQPQH
TRBV28,TRBJ2-7,ASSSPGQGANEQY
TRBV9,TRBJ2-7,ASSVDLGAGLEQY
TRBV5-6,TRBJ2-1,ASSGGQGAGNYNEQF
TRBV10-2,TRBJ2-1,ASKYTGTGNNEQF
TRBV19,TRBJ1-4,ASAFSGEVTNEKLF
TRBV6-5,TRBJ2-5,ASSYSMATETQY
TRBV27,TRBJ2-1,ASSPRWTGSYNEQF
TRBV5-1,TRBJ2-7,ASRTDTYEQY
TRBV6-4,TRBJ2-1,ASSDPGQGTNEQF
TRBV6-6,TRBJ2-2,ATPGTGSGELF
TRBV5-1,TRBJ1-1,ASSFQRGEAF
TRBV5-1,TRBJ2-3,ASSLIAGGSTDTQY
TRBV7-2,TRBJ2-1,ASSDRDRVIDEQF
TRBV6-2/TRBV6-3,TRBJ1-6,ASSTRTGGAPSNSPLH
TRBV18,TRBJ2-5,ASSPRGSARQETQY
TRBV3-1/TRBV3-2,TRBJ2-1,ASSQDLSRRVGNEQF
TRBV29-1,TRBJ1-1,SVQGVGEAF
TRBV6-2/TRBV6-3,TRBJ2-5,ASSYPRASGGLQETQY
TRBV9,TRBJ2-2,ASSVGSGGENTGELF
TRBV2,TRBJ1-4,ASSELAGSFSEKLF
TRBV7-2,TRBJ1-5,ASSSAGGYSNQPQH
TRBV4-3,TRBJ2-7,ASSQDYRVSSYEQY
TRBV7-2,TRBJ2-7,ASSSSGGITEQY
TRBV28,TRBJ2-7,ASTAGQGRREQY
TRBV4-3,TRBJ2-7,ASRTIRDYRCFYEQY
TRBV4-3,TRBJ2-7,ASSQPGQGLGEQY
TRBV15,TRBJ2-1,ATSKDRYNEQF
TRBV19,TRBJ1-4,ASSRYRIQNEKLF
TRBV27,TRBJ1-2,ASSSGTGAYGYT
TRBV18,TRBJ2-1,ASSPLGPGNEQF
TRBV10-2,TRBJ1-1,ASRNSQGNTEAF
TRBV4-3,TRBJ2-3,ASSQDSGGGGRDTQY
TRBV28,TRBJ1-5,ASSRGGDSHQPQH
TRBV29-1,TRBJ2-5,SVEGRGAHRETQY
TRBV25-1,TRBJ2-1,ASGGDRGLNEQF
TRBV15,TRBJ1-2,ATSFWSADNNYGYT
TRBV7-3,TRBJ2-1,ASSLPMTSGILHYNEQF
TRBV18,TRBJ2-3,ASSPVRDRSTDTQY
TRBV19,TRBJ2-1,ASSISLAGDYNEQF
TRBV3-1/TRBV3-2,TRBJ2-1,ASSQRGGRHKEQF
TRBV7-9,TRBJ1-1,ASVSRTGTVNTEAF
TRBV12-3/TRBV12-4,TRBJ2-7,ASSLGGGEQY
TRBV7-6,TRBJ2-7,ASSPRAGTASYEQY
TRBV19,TRBJ1-2,ASSIGADRPYGYT
TRBV4-1,TRBJ1-2,ASSQPGTGEFGYT
TRBV23-1,TRBJ1-5,ASSQPTQDRDGQPQH
TRBV27,TRBJ2-5,ASSPLAGGPYFRETQY
TRBV7-2,TRBJ1-2,ASSLDEDGYT
TRBV28,TRBJ2-7,ASSPLGGQGTYEQY
TRBV7-6,TRBJ2-2,ASSQGGNTGELF
TRBV4-3,TRBJ2-7,ASSPSGGTYEQY